This T cell receptor beta chain was sequenced for a study of cytomegalovirus exposure and HLA in healthy donors. Study-wide findings and caveats: Later analysis revealed greater clonal expansion in HLA-associated TCR beta chains than in equally common others. Sequencing probably produced one cluster of sequence variants that were highly shared.

The PCR had 60 Vbeta and 13 Jbeta primers. The table came from immunoSEQ multiplex PCR; TCRdb's copy has only in-frame clones and leaves some out. The sample consists of approximately 93,000 clones, roughly three quarters of them appearing once. With regard to this clone: Its antigen is unidentified.

V lost 8 bases to trimming and J lost 0 bases, with 8 bases between them. The germline V gene encodes CDR1 MNHEY and CDR2 SVGAGI. The length of the CDR3 is 13 residues. This receptor was identified in a male donor in good health and CMV-seropositive. Sample: PBMCs. The chain links TRBV6-5 to TRBJ1-5, with D perhaps TRBD1 (5 bases). The CDR3 loop is CASGARSNQPQHF. The CDR3 region has the DNA TGTGCCAGCGGGGCGCGTAGCAATCAGCCCCAGCATTTT.